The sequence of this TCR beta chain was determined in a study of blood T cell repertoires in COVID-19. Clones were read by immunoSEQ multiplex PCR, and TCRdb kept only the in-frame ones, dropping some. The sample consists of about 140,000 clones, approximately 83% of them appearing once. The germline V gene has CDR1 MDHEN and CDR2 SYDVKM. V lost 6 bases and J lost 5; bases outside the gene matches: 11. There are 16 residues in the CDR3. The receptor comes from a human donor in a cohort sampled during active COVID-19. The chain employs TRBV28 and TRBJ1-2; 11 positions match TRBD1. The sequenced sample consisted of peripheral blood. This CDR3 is CASRSSSGQGGYGYTF. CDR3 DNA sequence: TGTGCCAGCAGGTCTAGCTCGGGACAGGGGGGTTATGGCTACACCTTC.